This T cell receptor beta chain was found in a study of cytomegalovirus exposure and HLA in healthy donors. Study-level information: The Caucasian-associated ancestry cluster contained about four fifths of the approximately 420 genotyped donors. Study findings and constraints: Later genetic work tied a missense DCLRE1C variant to beta-chain V and J trimming. Generally TCR sequences proved uncommon, though certain public TCRs appeared in numerous donors.

The PCR employed 60 Vbeta primers together with 13 Jbeta primers. Sequencing used immunoSEQ multiplex PCR; TCRdb keeps in-frame clones, though not all of them. The table records 90,000 to 150,000 clones, 65% to 85% of them present only once. This clone was observed a handful of times. Its cognate antigen is unknown. Donors counted as nominally healthy when sampled, yet unrecorded immune exposures were likely. Looked up from germline, CDR1 is MNHEY and CDR2 is SVGAGI. The CDR3 has 13 residues. V lost 7 bases to trimming and J lost 5 bases, with 12 bases between them. The clonotype comes from a man in his forties or fifties in good health and CMV-seronegative. The source material was PBMCs. The chain recombines TRBV6-5 with TRBJ1-5; a possible D gene is TRBD1 (6 bases). CDR3 sequence: CASNTGKDQPQHF. CDR3 nucleotides: TGTGCCAGCAACACAGGGAAGGATCAGCCCCAGCATTTT.